This T cell receptor (beta chain) emerged from a study of blood T cell repertoires in COVID-19. In germline, CDR1 is MNHEY, CDR2 SVGAGI. The CDR3 contains 16 residues. Trimming left V 0 bases short and J 4 bases short, with 15 bases between. It was within 2 weeks before study entry that exposed participants met a COVID-19 case. Measured with immunoSEQ multiplex PCR; TCRdb has only the in-frame clones, and not every one. Here the sample spans more than 300,000 clones, over 90% being singletons. V gene TRBV6-5 combines with J gene TRBJ2-5; a possible D gene is TRBD2 (6 bases). The sample consisted of PBMCs or T cells enriched from blood (not recorded which). The clonotype was recovered from a woman in her twenties or thirties who had been exposed to COVID-19. CDR3: CASSYSIGGSGETQYF. CDR3 sequence (DNA): TGTGCCAGCAGTTACTCGATCGGGGGTTCGGGAGAGACCCAGTACTTC.